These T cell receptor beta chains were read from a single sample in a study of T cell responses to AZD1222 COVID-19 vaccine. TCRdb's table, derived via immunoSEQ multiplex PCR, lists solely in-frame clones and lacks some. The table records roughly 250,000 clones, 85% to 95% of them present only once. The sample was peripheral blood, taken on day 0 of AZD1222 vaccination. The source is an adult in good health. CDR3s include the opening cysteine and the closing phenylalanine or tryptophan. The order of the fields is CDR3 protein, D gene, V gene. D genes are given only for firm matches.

CSARARGLGFF,NA,TRBV20-1
CASSGTVVGSPLHF,TRBD1,TRBV5-1
CASSLTGGGTTDTQYF,TRBD2,TRBV7-3
CASSKRTGEGYTF,TRBD1,TRBV6-5
CASSSGGLGQPQHF,NA,TRBV3-1/TRBV3-2
CASSLNRDASGELFF,NA,TRBV27
CASSVGPTRGETQYF,NA,TRBV9
CASSLVYEQYF,NA,TRBV7-2
CASSSDSIYGYTF,NA,TRBV28
CASSQDIRGMAEAFF,NA,TRBV4-2
CASSLGTGGRGYTF,TRBD1,TRBV5-1
CASSSYSGQIRTDTQYF,TRBD1,TRBV7-6
CASSEGQGPGDTEAFF,TRBD1,TRBV9
CASSWREAQYF,NA,TRBV7-3
CASKPRRGNYGYTF,NA,TRBV27